The clone carrying this T cell receptor (beta chain) was observed a handful of times. Germline loops: CDR1 SQVTM, CDR2 ANQGSEA. This CDR3 contains 12 residues. This specimen belongs to a study of blood T cell repertoires in COVID-19. Study-level information: The samples span acute and convalescent COVID-19 from the United States, Italy and Spain.

The method was immunoSEQ multiplex PCR; TCRdb's version includes in-frame clones alone and lacks a portion of them. This sample has around 300,000 clones; 88% occur once, and the top ten carry just under 9.5%. Sequencing used peripheral blood. This TCR was sampled from a man aged 18 to 29 with active or convalescent COVID-19. The chain combines TRBV29-1 with TRBJ1-4; 7 nucleotides match TRBD1. Written as DNA, the CDR3 is TGCACCTACAGGGGAGCTAATGAAAAACTGTTTTTT. Encoded protein: CTYRGANEKLFF.